These T cell receptor beta chains were read from a single sample in a study of T cell responses to AZD1222 COVID-19 vaccine. Generated by immunoSEQ multiplex PCR, the TCRdb table keeps only in-frame clones and is missing some. This sample has 130,000 or so clones, with about 94% found just once. Sequencing used peripheral blood, obtained 28 days after the second AZD1222 dose. The receptor set was obtained from an adult who received the AZD1222 COVID-19 vaccine. The CDR3 runs from the conserved cysteine through the conserved F or W. D genes are given only for firm matches. Not every row has a clone size; where given, it reads once, few, many or a size class.

once TRBJ2-7 - TRBV24-1 CATSDPGPPLYEQYF TGTGCCACCAGTGACCCGGGACCTCCCCTCTACGAGCAGTACTTC
- TRBJ2-5 - TRBV29-1 CSQTPLAETQYF TGCAGCCAAACTCCCCTGGCAGAGACCCAGTACTTC
- TRBJ1-2 TRBD1 TRBV7-3 CASSLTPGTGGSYGYTF TGTGCCAGCAGCTTAACCCCCGGGACAGGGGGCAGCTATGGCTACACCTTC
- TRBJ1-1 - TRBV19 CASLPLTGLGGKNTEAFF TGTGCCAGTCTCCCCCTTACCGGGCTAGGGGGAAAGAACACTGAAGCTTTCTTT
- TRBJ2-3 - TRBV7-9 CASSRSGAVTDTQYF TGTGCCAGCAGCCGTAGTGGGGCGGTCACAGATACGCAGTATTTT
- TRBJ2-3 - TRBV4-2 CASSQETGRGTDTQYF TGTGCCAGCAGCCAAGAAACGGGGAGAGGCACAGATACGCAGTATTTT
- TRBJ2-7 - TRBV5-4 CASSLGDAYEQYF TGTGCCAGCAGCTTGGGAGACGCCTACGAGCAGTACTTC
- TRBJ2-5 - TRBV28 CASSVRRETQYF TGTGCCAGCAGTGTCAGAAGGGAGACCCAGTACTTC
once TRBJ2-1 - TRBV11-2 CASSRHPGGTDNEQFF TGTGCCAGCAGCAGACACCCAGGGGGGACCGACAATGAGCAGTTCTTC
- TRBJ2-3 - TRBV24-1 CATSDARVVSTDTQYF TGTGCCACCAGTGATGCGCGGGTAGTTAGCACAGATACGCAGTATTTT
few TRBJ2-1 - TRBV4-3 CASSLFVAVESNEQFF TGCGCCAGCAGCCTCTTTGTTGCAGTCGAGTCGAATGAGCAGTTCTTC